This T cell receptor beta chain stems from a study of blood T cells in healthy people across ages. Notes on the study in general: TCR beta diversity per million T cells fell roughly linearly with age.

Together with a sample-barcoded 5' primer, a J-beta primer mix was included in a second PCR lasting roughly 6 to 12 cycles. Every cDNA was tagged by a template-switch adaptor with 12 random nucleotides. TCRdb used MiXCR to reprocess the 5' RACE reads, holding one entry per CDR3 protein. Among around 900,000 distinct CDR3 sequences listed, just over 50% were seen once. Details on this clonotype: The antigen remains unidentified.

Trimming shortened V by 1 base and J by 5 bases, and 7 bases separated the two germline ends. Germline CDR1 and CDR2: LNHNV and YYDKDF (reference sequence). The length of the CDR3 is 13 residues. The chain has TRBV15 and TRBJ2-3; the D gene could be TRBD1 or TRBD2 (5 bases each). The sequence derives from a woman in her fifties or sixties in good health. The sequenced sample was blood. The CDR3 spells CATSRGGVDTQYF. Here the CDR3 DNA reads TGTGCCACCAGCAGAGGAGGGGTAGATACGCAGTATTTT.